Shown below are 31 T cell receptor beta chains from a single sample sequenced in a study of metastatic and nonmetastatic thyroid tumors. Every patient underwent thyroid surgery untreated. From the PCR reads, TCRdb re-called clones with MiXCR. The data contain about 2,600 clones, around a quarter of them singletons. The sample comprised tumor tissue. These receptors all stem from a female donor with papillary thyroid cancer or a benign thyroid nodule (not recorded which). Some clones in this sample may be carry-over from other donors' samples.

This clone was observed a few times. The chain recombines TRBV7-9 with TRBJ2-3, with D possibly being TRBD2 (6 bases). The germline V and J ends were trimmed by 6 bases and 2 bases, with 12 bases remaining between them. This CDR3 comprises 14 residues. Germline V gene sequence: CDR1 SEHNR, CDR2 FQNEAQ (reference sequence). CDR3 amino acids: CASRAGRSTDTQYF. The CDR3 DNA is TGTGCCAGCAGGGCGGGGAGATCCACAGATACGCAGTATTTT. The complete variable domain, with remaining parts taken from reference TRBV7-9 and TRBJ2-3, reads DTGVSQNPRHKITKRGQNVTFRCDPISEHNRLYWYRQTLGQGPEFLTYFQNEAQLEKSRLLSDRFSAERPKGSFSTLEIQRTEQGDSAMYLCASRAGRSTDTQYFGPGTRLTVL.

This clone was found a few times. V is TRBV12-3 or TRBV12-4 and J is TRBJ1-2; 7 nucleotides align to TRBD1. The CDR3 is 14 amino acids. Trimming cost V 5 bases and J 6 bases; bases outside gene matches: 9. Here the CDR3 DNA reads TGTGCCAGCAGTCCCGGGACAGCCGCTGATGGCTACACCTTC. Translated, it gives CASSPGTAADGYTF.

This clone turned up a few times. The chain recombines TRBV6-5 with TRBJ2-5; D is unresolved. The length of the CDR3 is 12 residues. CDR1 is MNHEY and CDR2 is SVGAGI in the germline V gene. V was trimmed by 8 bases and J by 4 bases, leaving 11 bases between them. The CDR3 region has the DNA TGTGCCAGCTCCACATCGGGAGAGACCCAGTACTTC. Protein product: CASSTSGETQYF.

CDR3 in amino acids: CAWSKTGGEREQYF. In DNA, the CDR3 is TGTGCCTGGAGTAAAACAGGGGGGGAGAGGGAGCAGTACTTC. This rearrangement joins TRBV30 to TRBJ2-7, with a possible D match to TRBD1 (8 bases). Between the trimmed V and J ends, which lost 2 bases and 7 bases, there was a span of 18 bases. Per the germline V gene, CDR1 is GTSNPN and CDR2 is SVGIG (reference sequence). The CDR3 has 14 amino acids.

In its sample, this clone ranks as medium-sized. A read error may account for a junction end that differs from germline. This CDR3 is also generated by other DNA sequences in the sample. This rearrangement joins TRBV29-1 to TRBJ2-5; D may be TRBD1 or TRBD2 (6 bases each). There are 12 residues in the CDR3. Germline V gene lookup returns CDR1 SQVTM and CDR2 ANQGSEA. CDR3 amino acids: CSVRGVQETQYF. The DNA for the CDR3 is TGCAGCGTTAGGGGGGTCCAAGAAACCCAGTACTTC.

The V and J genes are TRBV20-1 and TRBJ2-7, with D possibly TRBD2 on 6 matching bases. V gave up 0 bases and J gave up 9 bases, with 15 bases separating them. Germline V lookup: CDR1 DFQATT, CDR2 SNEGSKA (reference sequence). This CDR3 contains 13 residues. The CDR3, as DNA: TGCAGTGCTAGAGATCCCGCGGGATTCGTGCAGTACTTC. It specifies CSARDPAGFVQYF.

This clone was detected a few times. This rearrangement joins TRBV28 to TRBJ2-7, with unresolved D. The CDR3 extends over 14 amino acids. Germline CDR1 reads MDHEN; CDR2 reads SYDVKM. V lost 10 bases and J lost 3, with 19 bases in between. CDR3 DNA: TGTGCCAACAGCTTGACCTTCGGAAACTACGAGCAGTACTTC. This encodes CANSLTFGNYEQYF. The full variable domain, rest sourced from reference TRBV28 and TRBJ2-7, is DVKVTQSSRYLVKRTGEKVFLECVQDMDHENMFWYRQDPGLGLRLIYFSYDVKMKEKGDIPEGYSVSREKKERFSLILESASTNQTSMYLCANSLTFGNYEQYFGPGTRLTVT.

This clone is categorized as medium-sized (0.01 to 0.1%). This chain links TRBV11-3 with TRBJ2-1; D perhaps matches TRBD2 (5 bases). CDR1 and CDR2 from the germline V gene are SGHNT and YENEEA. Trimming removed 1 base from V and 4 bases from J, with 14 bases in between. The CDR3 spans 16 residues. DNA for the CDR3: TGTGCCAGCAGCTTAGGTCTGAGCGGAGTTTACAATGAGCAGTTCTTC. Protein sequence: CASSLGLSGVYNEQFF.

The rearrangement uses TRBV30 and TRBJ1-2, with unresolved D. Trimming removed 0 bases at V and 4 bases at J, with 9 bases between. Looked up from germline, CDR1 is GTSNPN and CDR2 is SVGIG (reference sequence). CDR3 length equals 13 residues. The CDR3 DNA is TGTGCCTGGAGTGTATCCCCAGCCTATGGCTACACCTTC. Its protein product is CAWSVSPAYGYTF.

This clone is labeled as medium-sized. This chain joins TRBV5-1 and TRBJ2-3, with 7 bases that match TRBD1. The V gene end was trimmed by 3 bases and the J gene end by 2 bases; junction bases not matched to a gene: 3. Per the germline V gene, CDR1 is SGHRS and CDR2 is YFSETQ. The CDR3 contains 14 residues. The CDR3 region is CASSWGQITDTQYF. The CDR3, as DNA: TGCGCCAGCAGCTGGGGACAGATCACAGATACGCAGTATTTT.

This clone was seen only a few times. The CDR3 is CASSYSGDEQFF. In DNA, the CDR3 is TGTGCCAGCAGTTACTCGGGAGATGAGCAGTTCTTC. The rearrangement uses TRBV6-2 or TRBV6-3 and TRBJ2-1; D perhaps matches TRBD2 (5 bases). V was pared by 0 bases and J by 8 bases, with 5 bases between. Germline V gene lookup returns CDR1 MNHEY and CDR2 SVGEGT. CDR3 length equals 12 residues.

In this sample, this clone turned up a few times. The rearrangement uses TRBV12-3 or TRBV12-4 and TRBJ2-3; D is perhaps TRBD2 (7 bases). This CDR3 spans 16 amino acids. V lost 1 base and J lost 5, with 16 bases in between. CDR3 in amino acids: CASSLGWAGAVDTQYF. CDR3 sequence (DNA): TGTGCCAGCAGTTTAGGATGGGCGGGGGCGGTAGATACGCAGTATTTT.

This clone appeared a few times. The chain links TRBV24-1 to TRBJ2-7; a weak D match, TRBD2 (5 bases). Trimming left V 7 bases short and J 3 bases short, with 12 bases between. From germline, CDR1 is KGHDR and CDR2 SFDVKD. The CDR3 loop spans 13 amino acids. This CDR3 reads CATRRDLIYEQYF. The DNA of the CDR3 is TGTGCCACCAGGAGGGATTTGATCTACGAGCAGTACTTC.

V gene TRBV19 combines with J gene TRBJ2-2; a possible D gene is TRBD2 (5 bases). CDR1 LNHDA and CDR2 SQIVND come from the germline V gene (reference sequence). The CDR3 sequence is 17 residues long. V lost 1 base and J 2 bases, leaving 14 bases between the germline ends. CDR3 in DNA: TGTGCCAGTAGTATAGGTTGTGGAGGCGGTAACACCGGGGAGCTGTTTTTT. Protein: CASSIGCGGGNTGELFF.

The CDR3 coding sequence is TGTGCCAGCAGTGGGCGCGGCGAGCAGTTCTTC. Translated, it gives CASSGRGEQFF. This sequence joins TRBV28 and TRBJ2-1; unclear D gene. V shed 5 bases and J shed 10 bases, with 9 bases lying between them. The CDR3 extends over 11 amino acids. Germline CDR1 MDHEN, CDR2 SYDVKM.

In its sample, this clone was seen a few times. The chain combines TRBV20-1 with TRBJ1-6; 8 nucleotides align to TRBD1. Unmatched junction bases numbered 3, after V lost 3 bases and J lost 8 bases. In germline, CDR1 is DFQATT, CDR2 SNEGSKA (reference sequence). This CDR3 spans 13 amino acids. The CDR3 DNA sequence: TGCAGTGCTAGTCGGGACAGGTATTCACCCCTCCACTTT. It specifies CSASRDRYSPLHF.

This chain connects TRBV9 to TRBJ2-1; 12 positions match TRBD1. Trimming took 0 bases from V and 4 from J; bases not matched to a gene: 8. The V gene's germline CDR1 is SGDLS and CDR2 YYNGEE. The CDR3 consists of 18 residues. The chain's CDR3 is CASSVGWGDRGPYNEQFF. The DNA of the CDR3 is TGTGCCAGCAGCGTAGGATGGGGGGACAGGGGGCCTTACAATGAGCAGTTCTTC.

About this clone: Other nucleotide sequences in the sample specify the same CDR3. The CDR3 spells CASRGGTSGRFEQFF. CDR3 bases: TGTGCCAGCAGGGGTGGGACTAGCGGGAGGTTTGAGCAGTTCTTC. The chain couples TRBV6-2 or TRBV6-3 to TRBJ2-1; 15 nucleotides align to TRBD2. V was clipped by 6 bases and J by 9 bases; unmatched bases: 6. The CDR3 consists of 15 residues. The germline CDR1 and CDR2 sequences are MNHEY and SVGEGT.

The chain recombines TRBV12-3 or TRBV12-4 with TRBJ2-2, with D possibly TRBD2 on 5 matching bases. Trimming removed 6 bases at V and 5 bases at J, with 10 bases between. The CDR3 length is 13 residues. The CDR3 reads CASRTTRTGELFF. The CDR3 DNA sequence: TGTGCCAGCAGAACTACTAGGACCGGGGAGCTGTTTTTT.

This clone turned up a few times. The chain uses TRBV28 and TRBJ2-1, with D perhaps being TRBD1 or TRBD2 (5 bases each). Trimming took off 6 bases at V and 0 bases at J, with 24 bases between the two ends. Germline values: CDR1 MDHEN, CDR2 SYDVKM. The CDR3 covers 19 residues. The CDR3 region is CASSPRDLWGESSYNEQFF. The CDR3 DNA reads as TGTGCCAGCAGCCCGAGGGACCTTTGGGGAGAGAGCTCCTACAATGAGCAGTTCTTC.

Of note for this clone: A junction end diverges from the germline sequence, so it may reflect a read error. The chain is built from TRBV6-2 or TRBV6-3 and TRBJ2-3, with 7 nucleotides matching TRBD1. Germline values: CDR1 MNHEY, CDR2 SVGEGT. The CDR3 has 19 residues. In nucleotides, the CDR3 is TGTGCCAGCAGAAAGACTCCTAACAGGGGCCTCCTTAGCACATATACGCAGTATTTT. The encoded protein is CASRKTPNRGLLSTYTQYF.

J is TRBJ2-6 and V is TRBV25-1; D gene unclear. Germline V gives CDR1 MGHDK, CDR2 SYGVNS. The CDR3 runs 13 residues. The V end was cut by 6 bases, the J end by 0 bases, with 3 bases between. Written as DNA, the CDR3 is TGTGCCAGCAGGAGCTCTGGGGCCAACGTCCTGACTTTC. Residues: CASRSSGANVLTF.

At least ten counts were recorded for this clone. The chain combines TRBV6-2 or TRBV6-3 with TRBJ2-7; D is unresolved. There are 13 residues in the CDR3. Trimming shortened V by 6 bases and J by 3 bases, and 12 bases separated the two germline ends. The germline gives CDR1 MNHEY, CDR2 SVGEGT. This CDR3 is CASRDPGSYEQYF. CDR3 nucleotides: TGTGCCAGCAGAGATCCAGGCAGCTACGAGCAGTACTTC.

This clone was observed a few times. The chain combines TRBV6-1 with TRBJ1-1, with 8 bases aligning to TRBD1. CDR3 length: 15 residues. V shed 5 bases, J shed 0 bases, and the junction held 5 bases outside the gene matches. Germline lookup yields CDR1 MNHNS and CDR2 SASEGT. CDR3 DNA sequence: TGTGCCAGCAGTCGACAGGGGACGGTGAACACTGAAGCTTTCTTT. Protein sequence: CASSRQGTVNTEAFF.

This clone was counted a few times. The V and J genes are TRBV27 and TRBJ1-2; D remains ambiguous. Germline V gene sequence: CDR1 MNHEY, CDR2 SMNVEV (reference sequence). V was trimmed by 3 bases and J by 4 bases, leaving 15 bases between them. The CDR3 covers 15 residues. Written as DNA, the CDR3 is TGTGCCAGCAGTTTTGTTGGGTGGTGGGGCTATGGCTACACCTTC. Residues: CASSFVGWWGYGYTF.

V is TRBV7-2 and J is TRBJ1-2; TRBD1 matches 9 bases. Germline-derived CDR1 and CDR2 are SGHTA and FQGNSA. This CDR3 contains 15 residues. V lost 7 bases and J lost 9; bases outside the gene matches: 15. The CDR3 coding sequence is TGTGCCAGCACCCCAGCGAGGGGACAGGGTCAACGCTACACCTTC. It yields the protein CASTPARGQGQRYTF.

This clone showed up just a few times. The chain couples TRBV27 to TRBJ1-5; TRBD1 matches at 8 bases. Germline loops: CDR1 MNHEY, CDR2 SMNVEV (reference sequence). The J segment lost 0 bases and the V segment lost 6 bases, leaving 4 bases of the junction unmatched. This CDR3 region has 15 residues. Written as DNA, the CDR3 is TGTGCCAGCAGCCCTGACAGGGGTAGCAATCAGCCCCAGCATTTT. Its translation is CASSPDRGSNQPQHF.

This clone has a handful of counts. V gene TRBV9 combines with J gene TRBJ2-7, with 10 bases that match TRBD2. Unmatched junction bases numbered 14, after V lost 3 bases and J lost 2 bases. In germline, CDR1 is SGDLS, CDR2 YYNGEE. CDR3 size: 18 residues. This chain's CDR3 is CASSGSGASGGKPYEQYF. The CDR3 nucleotides are TGTGCCAGCAGCGGGTCAGGGGCTAGCGGGGGAAAACCCTACGAGCAGTACTTC. Drawing the rest from reference TRBV9 and TRBJ2-7, the complete variable domain is DSGVTQTPKHLITATGQRVTLRCSPRSGDLSVYWYQQSLDQGLQFLIQYYNGEERAKGNILERFSAQQFPDLHSELNLSSLELGDSALYFCASSGSGASGGKPYEQYFGPGTRLTVT.

This clone has just a few counts. The chain joins TRBV7-3 to TRBJ2-7; D might be TRBD2 (6 bases). Germline lookup yields CDR1 SGHTA and CDR2 FQGTGA. The V and J ends lost 0 bases and 6 bases respectively, with 6 bases between them. This CDR3 comprises 12 residues. The CDR3 DNA sequence: TGTGCCAGCAGCTTAACTAGCGGCGAGCAGTACTTC. Translation gives CASSLTSGEQYF.

This sequence joins TRBV10-3 and TRBJ1-2; a possible D gene is TRBD1 (5 bases). The CDR3 is 14 residues long. V was trimmed by 0 bases and J by 3 bases, leaving 8 bases between them. The germline V gene has CDR1 ENHRY and CDR2 SYGVKD. The CDR3 DNA reads TGTGCCATCAGTGAGTCGGGGGGGGACTATGGCTACACCTTC. Its translation is CAISESGGDYGYTF.

A single count supports this clone. CDR3 residues: CASSGRIMNTEAFF. The CDR3 bases are TGTGCCAGCAGTGGACGGATAATGAACACTGAAGCTTTCTTT. The chain combines TRBV28 with TRBJ1-1; D gene uncertain. Trimming removed 5 bases at V and 0 bases at J, with 10 bases between. Per germline, CDR1 MDHEN and CDR2 SYDVKM. CDR3 length: 14 amino acids.